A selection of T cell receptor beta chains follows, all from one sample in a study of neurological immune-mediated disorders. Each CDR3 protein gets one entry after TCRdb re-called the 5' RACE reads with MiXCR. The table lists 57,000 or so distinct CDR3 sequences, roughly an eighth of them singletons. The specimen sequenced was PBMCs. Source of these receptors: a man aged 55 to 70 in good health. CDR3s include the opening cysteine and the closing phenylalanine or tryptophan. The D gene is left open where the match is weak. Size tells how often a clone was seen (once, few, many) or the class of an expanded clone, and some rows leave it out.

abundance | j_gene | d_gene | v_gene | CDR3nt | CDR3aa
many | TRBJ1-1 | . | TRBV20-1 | TGCAGTGCTACGCAGGGGTTCTTTAACACTGAAGCTTTCTTT | CSATQGFFNTEAFF
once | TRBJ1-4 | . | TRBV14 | TGTGCCAGCAGCCAACTACATAATGAAAAACTGTTTTTT | CASSQLHNEKLFF
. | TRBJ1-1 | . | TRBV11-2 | TGTGCCAGCAGGTATACAGCTTACACTGAAGCTTTCTTT | CASRYTAYTEAFF
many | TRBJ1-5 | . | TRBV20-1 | TGCAGTGCTAGAGAAGGGGCGGACCCCTATCAGCCCCAGCATTTT | CSAREGADPYQPQHF
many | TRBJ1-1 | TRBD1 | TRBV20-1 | TGCAGTGCTACCGAGACAGGGGGCGCCAGTAATACTGAAGCTTTCTTT | CSATETGGASNTEAFF
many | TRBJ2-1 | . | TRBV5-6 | TGTGCCAGCAGCTTGTGGGGACTTATACCTTCCTACAATGAGCAGTTCTTC | CASSLWGLIPSYNEQFF
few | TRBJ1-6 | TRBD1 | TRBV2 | TGTGCCAGCAGTTCCGGGACAGTTGCCCCTGGAACCCTCCACTTT | CASSSGTVAPGTLHF
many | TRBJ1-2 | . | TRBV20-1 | TGCAGTGCTAAGCCCCCGGTAACAGAAATAGGTGGCTACACCTTC | CSAKPPVTEIGGYTF
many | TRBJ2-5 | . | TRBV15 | TGTGCCACCAGCAGAGATCTAGGGGGGCAAGAGACCCAGTACTTC | CATSRDLGGQETQYF
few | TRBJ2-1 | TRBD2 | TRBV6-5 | TGTGCCAGCAGCCTAGCGGGGGGTAGCCCTTACGGGCAGTTCTTC | CASSLAGGSPYGQFF
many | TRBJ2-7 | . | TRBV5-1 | TGCGCCAGCAGCTTGGAAGTTGCAGCCGTCTACGAGCAGTACTTC | CASSLEVAAVYEQYF
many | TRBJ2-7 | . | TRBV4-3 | TGCGCCAGCAGCCAAGACAGGTCACAGGGTGACGAGCAGTACTTC | CASSQDRSQGDEQYF
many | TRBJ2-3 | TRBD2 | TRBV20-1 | TGCAGTGGGCTAGCGGGGCCCGGAGTAACAGATACGCAGTATTTT | CSGLAGPGVTDTQYF